This is a list of T cell receptor beta chains from one sample in a study of blood T cell repertoires in COVID-19. Clones were read by immunoSEQ multiplex PCR, and TCRdb kept only the in-frame ones, dropping some. The sample consists of approximately 290,000 clones, over 85% of them appearing once. Sample: peripheral blood. These receptors came from a woman between 25 and 40 years old with COVID-19, enrolled during active disease. Both conserved end residues are part of each CDR3. Size is stated for part of the rows, as once, few or many counts, or as a class when the clone is expanded.

clone size	V gene	J gene	CDR3 protein
NA	TRBV3-1/TRBV3-2	TRBJ1-3	CASSQRGGNTIYF
NA	TRBV4-1	TRBJ1-5	CASSQVVRVGSNQPQHF
NA	TRBV5-4	TRBJ1-1	CASSLDSREAFF
NA	TRBV7-8	TRBJ2-5	CASSLALRGLKETQYF
NA	TRBV12-3/TRBV12-4	TRBJ1-1	CASRTGMNTEAFF
NA	TRBV9	TRBJ2-2	CASTPGTSGTTGELFF
NA	TRBV7-8	TRBJ1-1	CASSWTGLNTEAFF
once	TRBV19	TRBJ1-1	CASKTGVNTEAFF
few	TRBV11-2	TRBJ1-1	CASSLRRDTKAFF
NA	TRBV5-1	TRBJ2-1	CASSLRHPLAASNEQFF
NA	TRBV13	TRBJ2-5	CASSPASGGARETQYF
NA	TRBV20-1	TRBJ2-5	CSASRNGAGETQYF
NA	TRBV5-4	TRBJ1-1	CASSPKQLNTEAFF
NA	TRBV21-1	TRBJ1-3	CASSPRDRGNTGNTIYF
many	TRBV27	TRBJ1-4	CASSSRGPNEKLFF
NA	TRBV10-1	TRBJ2-7	CASSALAGGPNEQYF
once	TRBV6-7	TRBJ2-5	CASSYLPSGRETQYF
NA	TRBV7-9	TRBJ2-7	CASSQGYGGLRNEQYF
NA	TRBV2	TRBJ2-4	CASSEFRGGMRNIQYF
NA	TRBV27	TRBJ1-1	CASSKARDTEAFF
NA	TRBV4-1	TRBJ2-7	CASSHFSGPYEQYF
NA	TRBV7-8	TRBJ1-4	CASSSGGLGEKLFF
NA	TRBV5-4	TRBJ2-1	CASSWGTSSYNEQFF
NA	TRBV13	TRBJ2-5	CASSWDSYQETQYF
NA	TRBV6-5	TRBJ1-1	CASSYLGRGNTEAFF
NA	TRBV28	TRBJ2-7	CASSFWGARGSEQYF
NA	TRBV11-3	TRBJ2-1	CASSLLTGGYNEQFF
NA	TRBV9	TRBJ2-2	CASSVEGRVGELFF
NA	TRBV13	TRBJ2-3	CATLLAGGNDMGTQYF
NA	TRBV6-6	TRBJ2-7	CASSYSGTAYEQYF
NA	TRBV19	TRBJ1-6	CASSILGTGVSPLHF
NA	TRBV14	TRBJ1-1	CASSQAGYGRDTEAFF
NA	TRBV6-1	TRBJ1-5	CASSDDTGVGNQPQHF
NA	TRBV6-1	TRBJ2-7	CASSEMTGGGNEQYF
few	TRBV27	TRBJ2-1	CASQPGTRVNEQFF
NA	TRBV5-4	TRBJ2-7	CASSFPGGHEQYF
NA	TRBV5-4	TRBJ2-5	CASSLVRVRGLQETQYF
NA	TRBV4-2	TRBJ1-1	CASSRKPGYTEAFF
once	TRBV13	TRBJ1-1	CASSRGLRMNTEAFF
NA	TRBV30	TRBJ2-6	CAWSAPGSGANVLTF
NA	TRBV4-1	TRBJ1-6	CASSQDRTGSPLHF
NA	TRBV5-5	TRBJ2-7	CASSSRQDPYEQYF
NA	TRBV27	TRBJ2-1	CASSLPSPSYNEQFF
NA	TRBV5-1	TRBJ2-3	CASRPGGLLTGTDTQYF